Below are 5 T cell receptor beta chains sequenced from a single sample in a study of neurological immune-mediated disorders. Via MiXCR, TCRdb re-called the 5' RACE reads, giving one row per CDR3 protein. Among around 46,000 distinct CDR3 sequences, about 2% were seen once, and the ten largest hold 2.2%. What was sequenced was PBMCs. Source of these receptors: a woman in her thirties or forties with multiple sclerosis.

This clonotype has at least ten counts. The chain links TRBV12-3 or TRBV12-4 to TRBJ1-2; D is perhaps TRBD1 (6 bases). CDR3 length equals 13 residues. The germline V and J ends were trimmed by 2 bases and 4 bases, with 8 bases remaining between them. The CDR3 nucleotides read TGTGCCAGCAGTTTACGGGGGCCCTATGGCTACACCTTC. Translation: CASSLRGPYGYTF.

This clonotype was recorded many times. This chain joins TRBV5-1 and TRBJ2-1; a weak D match, TRBD1 (7 bases). Germline CDR1 is SGHRS and CDR2 is YFSETQ. V lost 6 bases, J lost 2 bases, and 15 bases lay in between. This CDR3 comprises 15 residues. CDR3 in amino acids: CASTGGTVPYNEQFF. The CDR3 DNA reads TGCGCCAGCACTGGGGGGACAGTCCCCTACAATGAGCAGTTCTTC. The full variable domain, rest sourced from reference TRBV5-1 and TRBJ2-1, is KAGVTQTPRYLIKTRGQQVTLSCSPISGHRSVSWYQQTPGQGLQFLFEYFSETQRNKGNFPGRFSGRQFSNSRSEMNVSTLELGDSALYLCASTGGTVPYNEQFFGPGTRLTVL.

In this sample, this clonotype turned up many times. The rearrangement joins TRBV4-1 to TRBJ2-3; D not certain. CDR1 is MGHRA and CDR2 is YSYEKL in the germline V gene. The CDR3 is 18 residues long. V shed 0 bases and J shed 5 bases, with 21 bases lying between them. CDR3 in DNA: TGCGCCAGCAGCCAAGAAATAGGTGCGGCGGTCCTAGGAGATACGCAGTATTTT. Protein: CASSQEIGAAVLGDTQYF.

The V and J genes are TRBV6-2 or TRBV6-3 and TRBJ2-3; TRBD2 matches at 9 bases. This CDR3 region has 18 residues. The V segment lost 2 bases and the J segment 0 bases; nucleotides outside the gene matches: 9. CDR1 MNHEY and CDR2 SVGEGT come from the germline V gene. DNA of the CDR3: TGTGCCAGCAGTTACAGGGGACTAGCACTGCCAAGCACAGATACGCAGTATTTT. It encodes CASSYRGLALPSTDTQYF.

The sample holds many counts of this clonotype. The final CDR3 position lacks the conserved phenylalanine or tryptophan, pointing to a likely read error. The chain has TRBV20-1 and TRBJ2-4; 9 bases line up with TRBD1. V was clipped by 6 bases and J by 4 bases; unmatched bases: 4. There are 13 residues in the CDR3. CDR1 and CDR2 from the germline V gene are DFQATT and SNEGSKA (reference sequence). CDR3 nucleotide sequence: TGCAGTGCCTTCGGACAGGGGAAAAACATTCAGTACTGC. Its translation: CSAFGQGKNIQYC.